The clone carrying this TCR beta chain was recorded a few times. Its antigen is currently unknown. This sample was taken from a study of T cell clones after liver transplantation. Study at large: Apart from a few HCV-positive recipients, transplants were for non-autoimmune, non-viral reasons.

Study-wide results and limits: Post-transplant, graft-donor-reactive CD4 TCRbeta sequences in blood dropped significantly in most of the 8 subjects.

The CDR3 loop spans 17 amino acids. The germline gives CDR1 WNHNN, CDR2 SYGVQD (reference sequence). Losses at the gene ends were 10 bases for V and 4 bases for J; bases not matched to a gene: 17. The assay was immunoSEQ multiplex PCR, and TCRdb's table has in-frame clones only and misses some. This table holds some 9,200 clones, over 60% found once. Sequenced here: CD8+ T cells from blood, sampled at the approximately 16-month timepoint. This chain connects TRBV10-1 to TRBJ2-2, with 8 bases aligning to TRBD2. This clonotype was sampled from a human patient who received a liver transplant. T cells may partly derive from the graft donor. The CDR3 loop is CANKERETSRPTGELFF. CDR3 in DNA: TGCGCCAATAAGGAGCGGGAGACTTCGCGTCCCACCGGGGAGCTGTTTTTT.